This T cell receptor beta chain originates from a study of T cell responses to AZD1222 COVID-19 vaccine. For the study at large: Pooling covered second doses at about 4 or about 12 weeks.

The study's findings and limits: Baseline seropositivity occurred in only a handful of AZD1222 recipients. The donors showed a predominance of white British ancestry and of females, with possible underestimation of clonal diversity. Increased Spike-specific TCR breadth and depth were observed after two AZD1222 doses.

Note on this clone: Antigen specificity is unknown.

Sequencing used immunoSEQ multiplex PCR; TCRdb keeps in-frame clones, though not all of them. The table includes over 100,000 clones, roughly 90% detected once. The CDR3 consists of 17 residues. Germline V gene lookup returns CDR1 MNHNS and CDR2 SASEGT. Trimming cost V 2 bases and J 3 bases, with 16 bases left between them. The sequencing here drew on peripheral blood, taken on day 0 of AZD1222 vaccination. The chain combines TRBV6-1 with TRBJ2-2; D call uncertain. The sequence derives from an adult in good health. The CDR3 nucleotides read TGTGCCAGCAGTGAATTACCGAACCAACGATACACCGGGGAGCTGTTTTTT. Its protein product is CASSELPNQRYTGELFF.